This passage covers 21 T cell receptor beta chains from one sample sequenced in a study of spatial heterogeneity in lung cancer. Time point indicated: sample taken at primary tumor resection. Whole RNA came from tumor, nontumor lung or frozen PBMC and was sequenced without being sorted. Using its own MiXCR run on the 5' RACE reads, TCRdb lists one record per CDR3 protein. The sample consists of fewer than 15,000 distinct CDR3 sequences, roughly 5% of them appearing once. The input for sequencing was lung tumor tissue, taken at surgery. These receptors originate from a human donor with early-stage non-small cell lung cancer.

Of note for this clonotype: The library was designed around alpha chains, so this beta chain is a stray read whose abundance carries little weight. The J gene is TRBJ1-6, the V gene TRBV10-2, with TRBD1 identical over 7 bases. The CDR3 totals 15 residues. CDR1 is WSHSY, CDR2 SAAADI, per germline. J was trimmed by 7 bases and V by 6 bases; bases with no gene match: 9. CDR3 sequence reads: CASRIRDSLNSPLHF. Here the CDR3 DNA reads TGCGCCAGCAGAATCCGGGACAGCCTAAATTCACCCCTCCACTTT.

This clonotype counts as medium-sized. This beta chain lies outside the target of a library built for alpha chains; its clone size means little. The CDR3 reads CATSLTGGRPYNEQFF. The CDR3 DNA follows: TGTGCCACCAGCCTTACCGGCGGGAGGCCCTACAATGAGCAGTTCTTC. This rearrangement joins TRBV24-1 to TRBJ2-1; 8 positions match TRBD2. The germline V gene encodes CDR1 KGHDR and CDR2 SFDVKD. Unmatched junction bases numbered 9, after V lost 7 bases and J lost 2 bases. CDR3 length equals 16 residues.

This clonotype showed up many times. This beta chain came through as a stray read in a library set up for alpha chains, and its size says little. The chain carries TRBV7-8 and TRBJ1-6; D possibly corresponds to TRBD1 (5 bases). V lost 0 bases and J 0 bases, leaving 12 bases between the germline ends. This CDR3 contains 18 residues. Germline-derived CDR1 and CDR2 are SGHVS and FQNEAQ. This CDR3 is CASSLAGRGRSYNSPLHF. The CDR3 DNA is TGTGCCAGCAGCTTAGCGGGGCGGGGCCGCTCCTATAATTCACCCCTCCACTTT.

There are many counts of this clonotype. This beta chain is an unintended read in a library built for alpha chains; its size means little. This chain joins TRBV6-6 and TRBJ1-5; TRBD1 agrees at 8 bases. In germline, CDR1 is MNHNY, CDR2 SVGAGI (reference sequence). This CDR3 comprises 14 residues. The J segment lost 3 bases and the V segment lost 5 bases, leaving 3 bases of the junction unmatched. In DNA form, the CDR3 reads TGTGCCAGCAGTCCCCAGGGGGCCAATCAGCCCCAGCATTTT. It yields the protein CASSPQGANQPQHF.

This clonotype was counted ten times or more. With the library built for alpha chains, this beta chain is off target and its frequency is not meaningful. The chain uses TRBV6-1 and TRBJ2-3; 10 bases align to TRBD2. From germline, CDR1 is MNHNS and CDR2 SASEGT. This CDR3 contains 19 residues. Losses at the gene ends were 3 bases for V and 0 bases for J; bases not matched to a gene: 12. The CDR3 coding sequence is TGTGCCAGCAGTGATCACCCTAGCGGGGGCGCCTCTAGCACAGATACGCAGTATTTT. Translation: CASSDHPSGGASSTDTQYF.

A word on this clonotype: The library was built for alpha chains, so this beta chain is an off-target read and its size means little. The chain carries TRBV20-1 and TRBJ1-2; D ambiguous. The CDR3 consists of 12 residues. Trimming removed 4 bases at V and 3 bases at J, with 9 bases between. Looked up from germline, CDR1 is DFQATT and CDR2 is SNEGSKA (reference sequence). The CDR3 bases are TGCAGTGCTACGGCAGGAGACTATGGCTACACCTTC. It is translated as CSATAGDYGYTF.

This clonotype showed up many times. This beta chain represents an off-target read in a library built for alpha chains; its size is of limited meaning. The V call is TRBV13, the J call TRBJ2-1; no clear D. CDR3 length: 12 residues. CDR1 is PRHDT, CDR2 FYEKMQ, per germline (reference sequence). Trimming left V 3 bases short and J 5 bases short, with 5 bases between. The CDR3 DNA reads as TGTGCCAGCAGCTTTAAGGACAATGAGCAGTTCTTC. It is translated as CASSFKDNEQFF.

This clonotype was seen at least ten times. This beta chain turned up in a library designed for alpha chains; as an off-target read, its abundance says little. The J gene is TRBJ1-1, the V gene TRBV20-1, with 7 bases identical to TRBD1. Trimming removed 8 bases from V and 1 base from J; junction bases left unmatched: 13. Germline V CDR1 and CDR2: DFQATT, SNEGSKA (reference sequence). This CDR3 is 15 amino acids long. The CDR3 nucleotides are TGCAGTACCAGACCACCGGGACAGCCGAACACTGAAGCTTTCTTT. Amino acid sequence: CSTRPPGQPNTEAFF.

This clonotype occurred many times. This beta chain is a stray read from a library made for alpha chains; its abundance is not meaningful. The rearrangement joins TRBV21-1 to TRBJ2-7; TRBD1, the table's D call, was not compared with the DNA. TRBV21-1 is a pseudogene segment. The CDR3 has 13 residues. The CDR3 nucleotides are TGTGCCAGCAGCCCGGACAGTTTCTACGAGCAGTACGTC. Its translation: CASSPDSFYEQYV.

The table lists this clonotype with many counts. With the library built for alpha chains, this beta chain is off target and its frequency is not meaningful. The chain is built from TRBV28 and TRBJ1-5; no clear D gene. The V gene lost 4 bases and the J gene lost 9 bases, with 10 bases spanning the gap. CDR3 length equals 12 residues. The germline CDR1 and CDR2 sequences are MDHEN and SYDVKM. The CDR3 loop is CASSSFLLPQHF. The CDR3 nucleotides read TGTGCCAGCAGTTCATTCCTCCTGCCCCAGCATTTT.

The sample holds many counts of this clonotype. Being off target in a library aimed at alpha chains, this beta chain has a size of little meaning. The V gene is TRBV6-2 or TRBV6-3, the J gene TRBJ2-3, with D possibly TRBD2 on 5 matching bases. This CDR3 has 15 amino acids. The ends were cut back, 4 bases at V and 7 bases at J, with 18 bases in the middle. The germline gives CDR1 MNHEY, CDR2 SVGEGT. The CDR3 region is CASSSSGGQTYTQYF. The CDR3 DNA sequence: TGTGCCAGCAGTTCGAGCGGAGGCCAGACTTATACGCAGTATTTT.

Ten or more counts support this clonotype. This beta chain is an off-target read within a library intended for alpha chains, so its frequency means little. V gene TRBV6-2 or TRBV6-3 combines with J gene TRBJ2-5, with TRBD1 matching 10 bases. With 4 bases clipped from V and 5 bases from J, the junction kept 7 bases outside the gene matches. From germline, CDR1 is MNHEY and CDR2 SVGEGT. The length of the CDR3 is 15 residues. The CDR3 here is CASSSTGTGVETQYF. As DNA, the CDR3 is TGTGCCAGCAGTTCGACCGGGACAGGGGTGGAGACCCAGTACTTC.

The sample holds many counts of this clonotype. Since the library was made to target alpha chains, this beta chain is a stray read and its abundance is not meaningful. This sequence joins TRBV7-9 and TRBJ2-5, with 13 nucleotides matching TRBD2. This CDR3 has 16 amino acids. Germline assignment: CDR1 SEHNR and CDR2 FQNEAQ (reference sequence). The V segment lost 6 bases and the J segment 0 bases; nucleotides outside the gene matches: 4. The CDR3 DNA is TGTGCCAGCAGTTCGGGGACTAGCGGGAACCAAGAGACCCAGTACTTC. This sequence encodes CASSSGTSGNQETQYF.

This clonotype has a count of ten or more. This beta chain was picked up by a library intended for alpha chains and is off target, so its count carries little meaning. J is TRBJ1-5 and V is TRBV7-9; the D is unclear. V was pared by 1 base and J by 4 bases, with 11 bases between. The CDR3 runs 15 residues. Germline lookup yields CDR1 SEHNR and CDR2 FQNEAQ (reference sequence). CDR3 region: CASSLDGEQNQPQHF. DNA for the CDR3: TGTGCCAGCAGCTTAGACGGGGAGCAGAATCAGCCCCAGCATTTT.

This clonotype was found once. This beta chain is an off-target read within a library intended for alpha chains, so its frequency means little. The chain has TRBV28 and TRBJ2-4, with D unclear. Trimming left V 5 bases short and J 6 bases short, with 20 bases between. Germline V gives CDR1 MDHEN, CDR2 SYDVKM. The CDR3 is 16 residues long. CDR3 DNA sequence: TGTGCCAGCAGTCCCCTCAACGGGTGGAGAAGAAACATTCAGTACTTC. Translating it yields CASSPLNGWRRNIQYF.

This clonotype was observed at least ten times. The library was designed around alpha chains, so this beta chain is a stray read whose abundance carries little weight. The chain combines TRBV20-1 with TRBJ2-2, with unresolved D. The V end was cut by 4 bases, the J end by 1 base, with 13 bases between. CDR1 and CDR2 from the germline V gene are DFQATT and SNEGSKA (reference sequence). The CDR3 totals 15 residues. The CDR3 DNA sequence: TGCAGTGCTACGTCGGACGGATTGAACACCGGGGAGCTGTTTTTT. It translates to CSATSDGLNTGELFF.

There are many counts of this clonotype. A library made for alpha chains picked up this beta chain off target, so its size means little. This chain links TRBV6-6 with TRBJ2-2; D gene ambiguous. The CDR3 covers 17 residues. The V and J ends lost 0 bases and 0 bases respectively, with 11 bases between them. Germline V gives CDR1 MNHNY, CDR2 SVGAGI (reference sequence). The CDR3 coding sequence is TGTGCCAGCAGTTACTCGAGTAGAGTTACGAACACCGGGGAGCTGTTTTTT. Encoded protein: CASSYSSRVTNTGELFF.

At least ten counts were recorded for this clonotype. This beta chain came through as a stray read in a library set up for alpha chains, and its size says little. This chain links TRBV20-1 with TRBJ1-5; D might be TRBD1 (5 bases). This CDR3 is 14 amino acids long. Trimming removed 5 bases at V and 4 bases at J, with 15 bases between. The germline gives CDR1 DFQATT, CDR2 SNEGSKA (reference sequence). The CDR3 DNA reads TGCAGTGCTTTCGACGGGGCCTTGAATCAGCCCCAGCATTTT. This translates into CSAFDGALNQPQHF.

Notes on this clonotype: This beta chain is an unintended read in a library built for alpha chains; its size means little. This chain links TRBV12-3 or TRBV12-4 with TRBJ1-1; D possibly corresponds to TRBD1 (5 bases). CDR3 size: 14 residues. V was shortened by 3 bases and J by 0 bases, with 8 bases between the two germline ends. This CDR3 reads CASSLGGMNTEAFF. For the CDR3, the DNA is TGTGCCAGCAGTTTGGGGGGGATGAACACTGAAGCTTTCTTT.

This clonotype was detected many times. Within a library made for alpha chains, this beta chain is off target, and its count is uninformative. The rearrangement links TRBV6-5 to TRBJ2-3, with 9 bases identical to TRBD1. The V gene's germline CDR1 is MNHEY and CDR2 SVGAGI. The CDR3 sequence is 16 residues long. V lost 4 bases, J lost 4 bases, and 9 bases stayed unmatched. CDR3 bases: TGTGCCAGCAGTTTTAACCCGGGACAGGGTGCAGATACGCAGTATTTT. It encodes CASSFNPGQGADTQYF.

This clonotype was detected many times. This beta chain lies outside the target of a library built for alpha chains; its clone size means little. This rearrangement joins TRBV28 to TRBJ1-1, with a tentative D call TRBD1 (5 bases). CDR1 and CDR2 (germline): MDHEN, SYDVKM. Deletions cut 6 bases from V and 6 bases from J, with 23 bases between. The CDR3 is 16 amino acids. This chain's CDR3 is CASSPGAAQGAAEAFF. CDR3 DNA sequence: TGTGCCAGCAGCCCCGGGGCGGCCCAAGGCGCGGCTGAAGCTTTCTTT.